Presented here are 18 T cell receptor beta chains from one specimen sequenced in a study of blood T cell repertoires in COVID-19. Profiled with immunoSEQ multiplex PCR; TCRdb holds only in-frame clones, not every one. The sample contains 350,000 or so clones, roughly 90% of which appear only once. Material for sequencing was peripheral blood. The receptor source for this set is a woman aged 55 to 70 with COVID-19, enrolled during active disease.

The chain is built from TRBV7-9 and TRBJ1-1, with unresolved D. V lost 7 bases, J lost 6 bases, and 18 bases lay in between. The CDR3 consists of 14 residues. Germline CDR1 SEHNR, CDR2 FQNEAQ (reference sequence). DNA for the CDR3: TGTGCCAGCAACCTAGGACGGGGTCGGGCTGAAGCTTTCTTT. It encodes CASNLGRGRAEAFF.

This clone was counted only a few times. The chain has TRBV19 and TRBJ1-4; 8 bases are shared with TRBD1. This CDR3 is 15 amino acids long. The trim removed 6 bases at V and 5 bases at J, leaving 8 bases unmatched. Germline lookup yields CDR1 LNHDA and CDR2 SQIVND (reference sequence). In DNA, the CDR3 is TGTGCCAGTAGAACCGGGACAGGCGAAAATGAAAAACTGTTTTTT. Translation gives CASRTGTGENEKLFF.

The CDR3: CASSQKGGTRYGYTF. CDR3 in DNA: TGTGCCAGCAGCCAAAAGGGCGGGACCCGTTATGGCTACACCTTC. The chain employs TRBV3-1 (or the pseudogene TRBV3-2) and TRBJ1-2; maybe TRBD1 (5 bases). V lost 2 bases to trimming and J lost 5 bases, with 15 bases between them. CDR1 is LGHDT and CDR2 is YNNKEL in the germline V gene (reference sequence). CDR3 length: 15 residues.

The rearrangement joins TRBV5-1 to TRBJ2-3; no clear D. The V end was cut by 4 bases, the J end by 0 bases, with 9 bases between. CDR3 length: 14 amino acids. CDR1 is SGHRS and CDR2 is YFSETQ in the germline V gene. CDR3: CASSLPSSTDTQYF. The CDR3 region has the DNA TGCGCCAGCAGCCTACCCTCTAGCACAGATACGCAGTATTTT.

The V gene is TRBV4-1, the J gene TRBJ1-2; TRBD1 matches 10 bases. Germline lookup yields CDR1 MGHRA and CDR2 YSYEKL. The CDR3 contains 14 residues. The junction had 7 bases not matched to a gene; V was cut back by 2 bases and J by 10 bases. CDR3 sequence (DNA): TGCGCCAGCAGCCAAAGGACAGGGGGGGTTTTCTACACCTTC. As protein: CASSQRTGGVFYTF.

The rearrangement links TRBV7-3 to TRBJ2-7; 10 nucleotides agree with TRBD2. Germline V gene data show CDR1 as SGHTA and CDR2 as FQGTGA. The CDR3 length is 16 residues. Trimming removed 5 bases from V and 2 bases from J; junction bases left unmatched: 9. CDR3 in amino acids: CASSLKASGGPYEQYF. The CDR3, as DNA: TGTGCCAGCAGCCTAAAAGCTAGCGGGGGACCCTACGAGCAGTACTTC.

The chain recombines TRBV24-1 with TRBJ1-2; TRBD1 matches 7 bases. The V segment lost 6 bases and the J segment 3 bases; nucleotides outside the gene matches: 0. The CDR3 extends over 12 amino acids. The germline CDR1 and CDR2 sequences are KGHDR and SFDVKD. The CDR3 bases are TGTGCCACCAGTCAGGGGGACTATGGCTACACCTTC. Its translation: CATSQGDYGYTF.

V gene TRBV29-1 combines with J gene TRBJ2-3; 8 bases fit TRBD1. From germline, CDR1 is SQVTM and CDR2 ANQGSEA. With 8 bases clipped from V and 4 bases from J, the junction kept 11 bases outside the gene matches. The CDR3 is 14 amino acids. In nucleotides, the CDR3 is TGCAGCTTCACCAGGGGGCGAATGGCAGATACGCAGTATTTT. Protein: CSFTRGRMADTQYF.

CDR3 sequence (DNA): TGTGCCATCGGGACTGGACTTTCACCCCTCCACTTT. This codes for CAIGTGLSPLHF. The V and J genes are TRBV10-3 and TRBJ1-6, with D perhaps matching TRBD1 (5 bases). The CDR3 runs to 12 residues. In germline, CDR1 is ENHRY, CDR2 SYGVKD. V lost 8 bases, J lost 9 bases, and 11 bases lay in between.

This chain uses TRBV6-1 with TRBJ2-7, with 7 bases fitting TRBD1. This CDR3 contains 13 residues. CDR1 is MNHNS and CDR2 is SASEGT in the germline V gene. V lost 2 bases and J lost 4; bases outside the gene matches: 2. In DNA form, the CDR3 reads TGTGCCAGCAGTGAACTCAGGGGGTACGAGCAGTACTTC. This codes for CASSELRGYEQYF.

The chain has TRBV28 and TRBJ1-1, with D possibly TRBD1 on 6 matching bases. This CDR3 has 13 amino acids. The germline V and J ends were trimmed by 7 bases and 6 bases, with 15 bases remaining between them. Germline CDR1 reads MDHEN; CDR2 reads SYDVKM. The CDR3 sequence: CASNQGRVAEAFF. In DNA form, the CDR3 reads TGTGCCAGCAACCAGGGGCGCGTCGCTGAAGCTTTCTTT.

The V call is TRBV19, the J call TRBJ2-3; D perhaps matches TRBD1 (5 bases). This CDR3 is built from 14 residues. CDR1 and CDR2 (germline): LNHDA, SQIVND (reference sequence). V dropped 2 bases and J dropped 5 bases, with 11 bases sitting between them. CDR3 DNA sequence: TGTGCCAGTAGTATATTTGCAGGGAAAGATACGCAGTATTTT. Encoded protein: CASSIFAGKDTQYF.

The chain joins TRBV5-4 to TRBJ2-1; 8 nucleotides match TRBD2. Germline V gene data show CDR1 as SGHNT and CDR2 as YYREEE (reference sequence). CDR3 size: 15 residues. The V and J ends lost 4 bases and 3 bases, in that order; junction bases with no gene match: 6. The CDR3 DNA is TGTGCCAGCAGCCTCGGGGGGGGCCTCTACAATGAGCAGTTCTTC. This sequence encodes CASSLGGGLYNEQFF.

The chain is built from TRBV7-2 and TRBJ2-1; D call uncertain. This CDR3 region has 13 residues. Germline V gene lookup returns CDR1 SGHTA and CDR2 FQGNSA. Trimming removed 2 bases from V and 6 bases from J, with 8 bases in between. The CDR3 reads CASSLPPGNEQFF. CDR3 coding DNA: TGTGCCAGCAGCTTACCCCCAGGCAATGAGCAGTTCTTC.

This chain links TRBV29-1 with TRBJ1-1, with D possibly TRBD1 on 6 matching bases. Trimming cost V 5 bases and J 5 bases, with 12 bases left between them. The CDR3 extends over 12 amino acids. CDR1 and CDR2 (germline): SQVTM, ANQGSEA. The chain's CDR3 is CSVKTGQTEAFF. The CDR3 DNA is TGCAGCGTTAAGACAGGTCAAACTGAAGCTTTCTTT. Drawing the rest from reference TRBV29-1 and TRBJ1-1, the complete variable domain is SAVISQKPSRDICQRGTSLTIQCQVDSQVTMMFWYRQQPGQSLTLIATANQGSEATYESGFVIDKFPISRPNLTFSTLTVSNMSPEDSSIYLCSVKTGQTEAFFGQGTRLTVV.

This chain joins TRBV7-3 and TRBJ1-1, with TRBD1 as a possible D gene (6 bases). Deletions cut 2 bases from V and 4 bases from J, with 11 bases between. Germline V gene sequence: CDR1 SGHTA, CDR2 FQGTGA. CDR3 size: 14 residues. CDR3 loop: CASSLQGLGTEAFF. The CDR3 DNA follows: TGTGCCAGCAGCTTACAGGGGCTGGGCACTGAAGCTTTCTTT. Based on the CDR3 plus reference TRBV7-3 and TRBJ1-1, the full variable domain is GAGVSQTPSNKVTEKGKYVELRCDPISGHTALYWYRQSLGQGPEFLIYFQGTGAADDSGLPNDRFFAVRPEGSVSTLKIQRTERGDSAVYLCASSLQGLGTEAFFGQGTRLTVV.

The V gene is TRBV7-3, the J gene TRBJ2-2; no clear D gene. The CDR3 has 13 residues. The V end was cut by 7 bases, the J end by 4 bases, with 10 bases between. Germline V gene data show CDR1 as SGHTA and CDR2 as FQGTGA. CDR3 loop: CASIQPGTGELFF. The CDR3 DNA reads TGTGCCAGCATCCAACCCGGCACCGGGGAGCTGTTTTTT.

DNA for the CDR3: TGTGCCAGCAACCCAGACACTTATGGCTACACCTTC. It codes for CASNPDTYGYTF. The V gene is TRBV6-5, the J gene TRBJ1-2; D not resolved. Looked up from germline, CDR1 is MNHEY and CDR2 is SVGAGI. Trimming removed 7 bases from V and 5 bases from J, with 11 bases in between. The CDR3 contains 12 residues.